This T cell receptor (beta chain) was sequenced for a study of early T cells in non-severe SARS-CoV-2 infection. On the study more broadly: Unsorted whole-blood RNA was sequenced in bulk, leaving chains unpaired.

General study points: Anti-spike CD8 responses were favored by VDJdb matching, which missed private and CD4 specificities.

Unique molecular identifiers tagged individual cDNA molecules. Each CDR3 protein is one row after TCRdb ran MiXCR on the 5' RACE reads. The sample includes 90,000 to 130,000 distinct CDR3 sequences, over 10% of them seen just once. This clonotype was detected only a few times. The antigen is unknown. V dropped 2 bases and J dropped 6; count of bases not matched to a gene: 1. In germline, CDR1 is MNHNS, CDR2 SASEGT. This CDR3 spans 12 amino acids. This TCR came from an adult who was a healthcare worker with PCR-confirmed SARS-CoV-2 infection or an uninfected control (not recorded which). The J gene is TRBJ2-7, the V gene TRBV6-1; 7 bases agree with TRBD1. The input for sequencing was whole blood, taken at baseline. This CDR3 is CASSERGPEQYF. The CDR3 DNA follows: TGTGCCAGCAGTGAAAGGGGGCCCGAGCAGTACTTC.